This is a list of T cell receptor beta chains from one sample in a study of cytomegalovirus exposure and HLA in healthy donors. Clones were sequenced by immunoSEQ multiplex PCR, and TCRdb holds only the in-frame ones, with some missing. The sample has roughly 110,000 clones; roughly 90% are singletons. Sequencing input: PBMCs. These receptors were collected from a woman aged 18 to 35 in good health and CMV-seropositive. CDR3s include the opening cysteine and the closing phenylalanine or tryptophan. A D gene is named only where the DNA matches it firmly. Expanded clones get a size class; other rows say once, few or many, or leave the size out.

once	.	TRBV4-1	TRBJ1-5	TGCGCCAGCAGCCAAGGGGGGGTTCAGCCCCAGCATTTT	CASSQGGVQPQHF
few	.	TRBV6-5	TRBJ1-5	TGTGCCAGCAGTTACTCGAGGGGGGGTCAGCCCCAGCATTTT	CASSYSRGGQPQHF
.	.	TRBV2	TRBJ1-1	TGTGCCAGCAGTGCAGGGGAGAACACTGAAGCTTTCTTT	CASSAGENTEAFF
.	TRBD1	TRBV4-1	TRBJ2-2	TGCGCCAGCAGCCAAGATCCAGGGGGGAACACCGGGGAGCTGTTTTTT	CASSQDPGGNTGELFF
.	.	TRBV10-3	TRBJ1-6	TGTGCCATCAGTGCCCAACAGGCTCACGGTTATAATTCACCCCTCCACTTT	CAISAQQAHGYNSPLHF
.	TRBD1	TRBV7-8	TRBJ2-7	TGTGCCAGCAGCTTTAAGGGGGCCTCCTACGAGCAGTACTTC	CASSFKGASYEQYF
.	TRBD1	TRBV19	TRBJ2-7	TGTGCCAGTAGTCCTTGGACAGGGGCCTACGAGCAGTACTTC	CASSPWTGAYEQYF
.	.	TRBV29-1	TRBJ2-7	TGCAGCGTTGGACTGTCACCCGGCTCCTACGAGCAGTACTTC	CSVGLSPGSYEQYF
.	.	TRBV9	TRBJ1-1	TGTGCCAGCAGCGCTATGGACACCTGGAACACTGAAGCTTTCTTT	CASSAMDTWNTEAFF
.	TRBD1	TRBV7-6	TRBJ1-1	TGTGCCAGCAGCCCCCAGCTGGCAGGGGGCGCGTTGACTGAAGCTTTCTTT	CASSPQLAGGALTEAFF
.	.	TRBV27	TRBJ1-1	TGTGCCAGCAGCCCGGGGTTCATGAACACTGAAGCTTTCTTT	CASSPGFMNTEAFF
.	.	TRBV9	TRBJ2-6	TGTGCCAGCAGCGTATCGGTAGAGAGCAACCACGTCCTGACTTTC	CASSVSVESNHVLTF
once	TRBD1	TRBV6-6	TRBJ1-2	TGTGCCAGCAGCAGACAGGGGGATGGCTACACCTTC	CASSRQGDGYTF
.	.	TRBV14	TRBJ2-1	TGTGCCAGCAGCCCCTATTTAGATCGCTCCTACAATGAGCAGTTCTTC	CASSPYLDRSYNEQFF